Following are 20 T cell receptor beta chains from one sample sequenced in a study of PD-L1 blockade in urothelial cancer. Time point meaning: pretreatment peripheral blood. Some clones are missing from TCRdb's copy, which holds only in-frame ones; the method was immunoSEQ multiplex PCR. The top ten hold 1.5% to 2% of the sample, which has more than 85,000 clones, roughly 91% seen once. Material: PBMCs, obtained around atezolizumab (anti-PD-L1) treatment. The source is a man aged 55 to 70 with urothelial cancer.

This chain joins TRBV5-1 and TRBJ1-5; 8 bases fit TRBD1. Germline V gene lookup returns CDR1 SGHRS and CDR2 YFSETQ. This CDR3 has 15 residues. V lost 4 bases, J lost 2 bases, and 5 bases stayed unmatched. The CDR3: CASSQQGGGNQPQHF. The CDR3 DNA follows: TGCGCCAGCAGCCAACAGGGGGGCGGCAATCAGCCCCAGCATTTT.

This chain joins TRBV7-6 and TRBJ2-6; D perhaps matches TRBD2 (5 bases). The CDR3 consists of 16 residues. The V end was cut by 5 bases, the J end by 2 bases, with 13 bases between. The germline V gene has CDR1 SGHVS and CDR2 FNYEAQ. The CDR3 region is CASSRSSLAGANVLTF. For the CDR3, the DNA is TGTGCCAGCAGCCGATCTAGCCTGGCTGGGGCCAACGTCCTGACTTTC.

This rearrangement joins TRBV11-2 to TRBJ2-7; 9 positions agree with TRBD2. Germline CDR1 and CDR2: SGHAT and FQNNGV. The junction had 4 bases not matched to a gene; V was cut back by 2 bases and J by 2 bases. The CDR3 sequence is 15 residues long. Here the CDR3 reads CASSLPLAGPYEQYF. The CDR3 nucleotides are TGTGCCAGCAGCTTACCACTAGCGGGCCCCTACGAGCAGTACTTC.

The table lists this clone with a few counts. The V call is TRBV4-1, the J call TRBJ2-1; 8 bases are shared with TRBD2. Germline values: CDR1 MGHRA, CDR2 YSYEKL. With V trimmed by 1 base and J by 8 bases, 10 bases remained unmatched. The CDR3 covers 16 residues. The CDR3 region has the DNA TGCGCCAGCAGCCAAGGGACCGGGGGGGCCTGGGATGAGCAGTTCTTC. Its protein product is CASSQGTGGAWDEQFF.

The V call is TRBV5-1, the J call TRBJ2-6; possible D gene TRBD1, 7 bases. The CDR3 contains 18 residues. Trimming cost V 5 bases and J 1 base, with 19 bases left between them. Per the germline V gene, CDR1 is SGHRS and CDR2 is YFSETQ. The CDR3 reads CASRDLTGEVSGANVLTF. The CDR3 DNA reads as TGCGCCAGCAGGGACTTAACAGGGGAGGTTTCTGGGGCCAACGTCCTGACTTTC.

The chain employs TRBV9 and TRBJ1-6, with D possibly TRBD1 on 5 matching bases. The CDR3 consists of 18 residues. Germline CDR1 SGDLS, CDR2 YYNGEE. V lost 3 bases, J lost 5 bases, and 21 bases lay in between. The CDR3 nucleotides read TGTGCCAGCAGCGCCGGAGAGGGGTGGGGGGGAGATAATTCACCCCTCCACTTT. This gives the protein CASSAGEGWGGDNSPLHF.

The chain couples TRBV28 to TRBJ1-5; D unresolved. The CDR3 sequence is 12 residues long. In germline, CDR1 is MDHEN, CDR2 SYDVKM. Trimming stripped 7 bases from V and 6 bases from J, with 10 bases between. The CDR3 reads CASTWEGQPQHF. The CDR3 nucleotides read TGTGCCAGCACCTGGGAGGGTCAGCCCCAGCATTTT.

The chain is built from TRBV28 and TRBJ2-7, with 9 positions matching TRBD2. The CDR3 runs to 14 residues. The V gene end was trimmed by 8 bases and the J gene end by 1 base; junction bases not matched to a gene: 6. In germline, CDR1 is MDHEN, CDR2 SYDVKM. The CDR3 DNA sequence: TGTGCCAGCCTCCGGCTAGCGGGGTCCTACGAGCAGTACTTC. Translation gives CASLRLAGSYEQYF.

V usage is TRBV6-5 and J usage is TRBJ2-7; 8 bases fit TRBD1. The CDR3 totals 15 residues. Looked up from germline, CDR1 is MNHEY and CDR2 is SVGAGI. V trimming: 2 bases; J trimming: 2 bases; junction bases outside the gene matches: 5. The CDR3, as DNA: TGTGCCAGCAGTTACGGGCAGGGGGCAACCTACGAGCAGTACTTC. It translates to CASSYGQGATYEQYF.

The CDR3 nucleotides read TGTGCCAGCAGTTTATGGCTCGGGACAGGGGATTGGGTCGAAAAACTGTTTTTT. Translated: CASSLWLGTGDWVEKLFF. The chain recombines TRBV28 with TRBJ1-4; 10 bases fit TRBD1. Unmatched junction bases numbered 12, after V lost 0 bases and J lost 8 bases. This CDR3 spans 18 amino acids. Germline V gene sequence: CDR1 MDHEN, CDR2 SYDVKM.

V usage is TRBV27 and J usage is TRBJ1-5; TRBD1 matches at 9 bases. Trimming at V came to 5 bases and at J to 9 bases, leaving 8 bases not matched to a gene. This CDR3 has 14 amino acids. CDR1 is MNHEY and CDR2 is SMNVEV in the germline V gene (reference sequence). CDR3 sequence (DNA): TGTGCCAGCAGTGCCGGGACAGGGAAGGGGCCCCAGCATTTT. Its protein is CASSAGTGKGPQHF.

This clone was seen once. CDR3 sequence: CASSREGDRGHEQYF. CDR3 in DNA: TGCGCCAGCAGCCGGGAGGGGGACAGGGGCCACGAGCAGTACTTC. This chain links TRBV5-1 with TRBJ2-7; 10 nucleotides match TRBD1. V shed 4 bases, J shed 5 bases, and the junction held 9 bases outside the gene matches. Germline CDR1 and CDR2: SGHRS and YFSETQ. CDR3 length equals 15 residues. The full variable domain, in which reference TRBV5-1 and TRBJ2-7 provide the parts outside the CDR3, is KAGVTQTPRYLIKTRGQQVTLSCSPISGHRSVSWYQQTPGQGLQFLFEYFSETQRNKGNFPGRFSGRQFSNSRSEMNVSTLELGDSALYLCASSREGDRGHEQYFGPGTRLTVT.

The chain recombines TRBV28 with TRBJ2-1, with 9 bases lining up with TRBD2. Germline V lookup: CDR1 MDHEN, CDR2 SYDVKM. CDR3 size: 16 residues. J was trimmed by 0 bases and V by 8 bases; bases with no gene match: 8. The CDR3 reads CASAGGSGGSYNEQFF. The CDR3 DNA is TGTGCCAGCGCGGGGGGGAGCGGGGGCTCCTACAATGAGCAGTTCTTC. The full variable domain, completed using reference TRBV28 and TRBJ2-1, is DVKVTQSSRYLVKRTGEKVFLECVQDMDHENMFWYRQDPGLGLRLIYFSYDVKMKEKGDIPEGYSVSREKKERFSLILESASTNQTSMYLCASAGGSGGSYNEQFFGPGTRLTVL.

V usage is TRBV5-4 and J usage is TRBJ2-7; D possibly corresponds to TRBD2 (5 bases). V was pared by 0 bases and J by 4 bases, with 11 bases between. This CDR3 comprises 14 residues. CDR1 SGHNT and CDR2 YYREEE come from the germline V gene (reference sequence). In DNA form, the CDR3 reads TGTGCCAGCAGCTTGGGCGGACTGTTATACGAGCAGTACTTC. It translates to CASSLGGLLYEQYF.

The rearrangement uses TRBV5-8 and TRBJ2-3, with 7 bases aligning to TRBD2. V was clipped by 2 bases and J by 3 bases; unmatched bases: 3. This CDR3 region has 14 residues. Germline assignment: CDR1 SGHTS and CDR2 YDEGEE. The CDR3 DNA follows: TGTGCCAGCAGCTTCGGACTAGGTACAGATACGCAGTATTTT. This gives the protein CASSFGLGTDTQYF.

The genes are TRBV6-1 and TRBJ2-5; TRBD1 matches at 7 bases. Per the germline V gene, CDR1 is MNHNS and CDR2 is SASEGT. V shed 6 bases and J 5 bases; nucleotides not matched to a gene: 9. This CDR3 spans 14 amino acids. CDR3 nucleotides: TGTGCCAGCAGGGTAGGGGGCTTTTGGGAGACCCAGTACTTC. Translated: CASRVGGFWETQYF.

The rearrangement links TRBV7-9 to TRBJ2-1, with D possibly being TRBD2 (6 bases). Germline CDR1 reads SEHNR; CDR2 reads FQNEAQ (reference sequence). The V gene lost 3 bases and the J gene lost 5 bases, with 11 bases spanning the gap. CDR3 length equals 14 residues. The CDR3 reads CASSFRLADNEQFF. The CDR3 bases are TGTGCCAGCAGCTTTAGGTTAGCGGACAATGAGCAGTTCTTC.

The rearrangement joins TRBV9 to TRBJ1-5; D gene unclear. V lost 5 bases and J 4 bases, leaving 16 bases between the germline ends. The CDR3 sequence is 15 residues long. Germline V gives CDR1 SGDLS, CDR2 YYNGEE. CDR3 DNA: TGTGCCAGCAGTCCCAGCGGAGGGCCGAATCAGCCCCAGCATTTT. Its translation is CASSPSGGPNQPQHF.

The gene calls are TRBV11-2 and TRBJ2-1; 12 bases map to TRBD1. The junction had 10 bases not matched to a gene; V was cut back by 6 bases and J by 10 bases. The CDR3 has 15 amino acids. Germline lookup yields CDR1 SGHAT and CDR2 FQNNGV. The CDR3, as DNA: TGTGCCAGCAGACCGGGACAGGGGGCCGAAGGGGAGCAGTTCTTC. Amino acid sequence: CASRPGQGAEGEQFF.

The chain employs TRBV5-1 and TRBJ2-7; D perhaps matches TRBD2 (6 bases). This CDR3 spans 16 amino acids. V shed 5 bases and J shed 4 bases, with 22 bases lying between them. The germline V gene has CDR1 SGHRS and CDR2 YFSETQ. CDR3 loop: CASRVEGQDRWYEQYF. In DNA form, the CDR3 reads TGCGCCAGCAGGGTGGAGGGGCAGGATCGGTGGTACGAGCAGTACTTC.